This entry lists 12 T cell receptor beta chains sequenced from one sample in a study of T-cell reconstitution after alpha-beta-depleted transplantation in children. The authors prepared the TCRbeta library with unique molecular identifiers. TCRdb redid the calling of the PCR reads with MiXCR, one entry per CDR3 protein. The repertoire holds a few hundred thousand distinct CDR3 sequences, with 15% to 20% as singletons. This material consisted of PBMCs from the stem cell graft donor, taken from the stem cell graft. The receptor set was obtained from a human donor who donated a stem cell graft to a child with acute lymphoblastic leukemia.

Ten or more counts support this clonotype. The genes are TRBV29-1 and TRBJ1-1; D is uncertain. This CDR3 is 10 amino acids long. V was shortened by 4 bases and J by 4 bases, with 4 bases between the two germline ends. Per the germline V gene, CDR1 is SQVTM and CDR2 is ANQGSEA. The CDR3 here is CSVGGTEAFF. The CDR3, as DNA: TGCAGCGTTGGGGGCACTGAAGCTTTCTTT.

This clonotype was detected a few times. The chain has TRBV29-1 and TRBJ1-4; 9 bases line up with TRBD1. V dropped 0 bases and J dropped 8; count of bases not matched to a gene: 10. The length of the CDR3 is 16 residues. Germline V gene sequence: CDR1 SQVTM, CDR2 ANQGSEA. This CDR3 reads CSVEEAATGGNEKLFF. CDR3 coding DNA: TGCAGCGTTGAAGAAGCGGCGACAGGGGGGAACGAAAAACTGTTTTTT.

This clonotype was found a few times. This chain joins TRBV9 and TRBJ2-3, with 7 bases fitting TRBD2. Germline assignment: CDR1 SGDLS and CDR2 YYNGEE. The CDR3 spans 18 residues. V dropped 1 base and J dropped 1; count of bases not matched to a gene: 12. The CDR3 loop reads CASSVPRGDREGTDTQYF. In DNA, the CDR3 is TGTGCCAGCAGCGTACCTCGGGGGGACCGGGAGGGCACAGATACGCAGTATTTT.

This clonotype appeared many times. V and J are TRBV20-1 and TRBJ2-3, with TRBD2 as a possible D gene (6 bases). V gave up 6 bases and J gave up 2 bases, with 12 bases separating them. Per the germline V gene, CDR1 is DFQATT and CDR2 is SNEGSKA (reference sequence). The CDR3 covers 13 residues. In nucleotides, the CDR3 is TGCAGTGCCCTTCTGGGACTCACAGATACGCAGTATTTT. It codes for CSALLGLTDTQYF.

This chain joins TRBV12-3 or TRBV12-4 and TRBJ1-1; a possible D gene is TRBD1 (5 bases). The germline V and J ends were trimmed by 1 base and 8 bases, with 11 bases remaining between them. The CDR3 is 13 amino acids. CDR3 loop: CASSLEQANEAFF. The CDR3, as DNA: TGTGCCAGCAGTTTAGAACAGGCGAACGAAGCTTTCTTT.

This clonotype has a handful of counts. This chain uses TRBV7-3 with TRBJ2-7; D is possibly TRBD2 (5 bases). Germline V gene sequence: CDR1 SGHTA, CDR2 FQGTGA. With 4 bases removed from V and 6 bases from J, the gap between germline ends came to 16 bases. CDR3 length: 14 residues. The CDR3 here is CASSSLGGFGEQYF. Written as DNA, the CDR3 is TGTGCCAGCAGCTCCCTTGGCGGGTTCGGCGAGCAGTACTTC.

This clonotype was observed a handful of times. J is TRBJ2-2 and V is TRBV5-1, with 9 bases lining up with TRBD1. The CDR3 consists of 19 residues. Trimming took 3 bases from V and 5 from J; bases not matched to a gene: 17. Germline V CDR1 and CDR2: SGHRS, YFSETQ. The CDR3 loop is CASSSRDRERLAITGELFF. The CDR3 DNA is TGCGCCAGCAGCTCCCGGGACAGGGAACGACTAGCTATAACCGGGGAGCTGTTTTTT.

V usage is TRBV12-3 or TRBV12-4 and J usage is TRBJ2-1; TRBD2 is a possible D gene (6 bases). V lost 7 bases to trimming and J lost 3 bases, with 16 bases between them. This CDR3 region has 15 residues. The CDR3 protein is CASTKRAEIYNEQFF. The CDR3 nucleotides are TGTGCCAGCACCAAGCGGGCCGAGATCTACAATGAGCAGTTCTTC.

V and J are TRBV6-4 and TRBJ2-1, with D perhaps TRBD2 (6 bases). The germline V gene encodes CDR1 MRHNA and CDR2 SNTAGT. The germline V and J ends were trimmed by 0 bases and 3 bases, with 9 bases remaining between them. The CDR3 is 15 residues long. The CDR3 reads CASSDSASDYNEQFF. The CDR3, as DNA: TGTGCCAGCAGTGACTCGGCTAGCGACTACAATGAGCAGTTCTTC.

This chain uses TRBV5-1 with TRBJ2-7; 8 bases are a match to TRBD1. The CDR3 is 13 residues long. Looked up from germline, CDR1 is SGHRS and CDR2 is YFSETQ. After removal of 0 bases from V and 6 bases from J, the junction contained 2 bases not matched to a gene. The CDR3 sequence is CASSLAQGAEQYF. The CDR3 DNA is TGCGCCAGCAGCTTGGCGCAGGGGGCCGAGCAGTACTTC.

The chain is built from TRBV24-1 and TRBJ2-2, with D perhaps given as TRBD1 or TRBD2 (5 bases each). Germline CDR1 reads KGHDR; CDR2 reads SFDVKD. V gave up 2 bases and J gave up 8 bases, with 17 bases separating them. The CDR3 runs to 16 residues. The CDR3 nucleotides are TGTGCCACCAGTGATTCTCGCACGGGGCGGCCTGGGGAGCTGTTTTTT. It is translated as CATSDSRTGRPGELFF.

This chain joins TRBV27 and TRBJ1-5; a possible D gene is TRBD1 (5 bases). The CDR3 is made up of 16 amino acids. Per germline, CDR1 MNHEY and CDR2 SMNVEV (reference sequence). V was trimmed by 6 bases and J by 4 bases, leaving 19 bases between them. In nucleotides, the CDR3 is TGTGCCAGCAGCGCTACCTCCGGGGGAAGGAATCAGCCCCAGCATTTT. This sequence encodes CASSATSGGRNQPQHF.